The rows below give T cell receptor beta chains drawn from one sample of a study of shared T cell receptors in the human thymus. Repertoires were generated with immunoSEQ multiplex PCR, while TCRdb's copy carries only in-frame clones and drops some. The table has 500,000 to 550,000 clones, more than 75% seen once. These same data were also listed under a study on human thymus T cells.

The sample consisted of thymocytes. All receptors come from a boy younger than two with a congenital heart defect. The CDR3 runs from the conserved cysteine through the conserved F or W. D genes are given only for firm matches. Only part of the rows carry a size: once, few, many, or a class if the clone is expanded.

CASSRPAGASGANVLTF | TGCGCCAGCAGCCGCCCGGCTGGGGCGTCTGGGGCCAACGTCCTGACTTTC | TRBJ2-6 | - | TRBV5-1 | -
CASSISASGRAGFNEQFF | TGTGCCAGTAGTATCTCAGCTAGCGGGAGAGCCGGGTTCAATGAGCAGTTCTTC | TRBJ2-1 | few | TRBV19 | TRBD2
CASSGGTRVDEQFF | TGTGCCAGCAGTGGCGGGACCAGGGTCGATGAGCAGTTCTTC | TRBJ2-1 | - | TRBV6-1 | -
CASSLDSNQPQHF | TGTGCCAGCAGCTTAGACAGTAATCAGCCCCAGCATTTT | TRBJ1-5 | - | TRBV7-6 | -
CAWKGLAGAGNEQFF | TGTGCCTGGAAGGGACTAGCGGGAGCAGGTAATGAGCAGTTCTTC | TRBJ2-1 | - | TRBV30 | TRBD2
CASSLRDSSGSESYNEQFF | TGTGCCAGCAGCCTTCGCGACTCTAGCGGGAGTGAGTCCTACAATGAGCAGTTCTTC | TRBJ2-1 | - | TRBV4-2 | TRBD2
CASSNPRGGRGTDTQYF | TGCGCCAGCAGCAACCCAAGGGGTGGAAGAGGCACAGATACGCAGTATTTT | TRBJ2-3 | few | TRBV5-1 | -
CASSQGLRGPLGQFF | TGTGCCAGCAGCCAAGGGCTGCGGGGCCCGCTTGGGCAGTTCTTC | TRBJ2-1 | few | TRBV4-2 | -
CAWSVPQFFEQYF | TGTGCCTGGAGTGTACCTCAGTTCTTCGAGCAGTACTTC | TRBJ2-7 | - | TRBV30 | -
CAISVERRDFRDTQYF | TGTGCCATCAGTGTAGAGCGGCGGGATTTCAGAGATACGCAGTATTTT | TRBJ2-3 | - | TRBV10-3 | -
CSARSLTDTQYF | TGCAGCGCTCGGAGTCTCACAGATACGCAGTATTTT | TRBJ2-3 | - | TRBV29-1 | -
CASSPDTDGLNYEQYF | TGTGCCAGCTCACCGGACACGGACGGATTAAACTACGAGCAGTACTTC | TRBJ2-7 | - | TRBV18 | -
CASRQMRGTGQGDYEQYF | TGTGCCAGCAGACAAATGCGGGGAACGGGACAGGGCGACTACGAGCAGTACTTC | TRBJ2-7 | - | TRBV27 | TRBD1
CSVEDRVGHISGNTIYF | TGCAGCGTTGAAGATCGGGTGGGACACATCTCTGGAAACACCATATATTTT | TRBJ1-3 | - | TRBV29-1 | -
CASSWGGLATNEKLFF | TGTGCCAGCAGTTGGGGGGGTCTGGCAACTAATGAAAAACTGTTTTTT | TRBJ1-4 | - | TRBV6-5 | -
CSVRIRTVNTEAFF | TGCAGCGTGCGGATTAGGACAGTGAACACTGAAGCTTTCTTT | TRBJ1-1 | few | TRBV29-1 | -
CASSFTTGSREKLFF | TGTGCCAGCAGCTTTACGACAGGATCGAGGGAAAAACTGTTTTTT | TRBJ1-4 | - | TRBV7-6 | -
CASSFRTLGGHEKLFF | TGTGCCAGCAGCTTCCGGACTCTGGGAGGGCATGAAAAACTGTTTTTT | TRBJ1-4 | - | TRBV7-2 | -
CASSLEGTGGFTDTQYF | TGTGCCAGCAGCTTAGAAGGGACAGGGGGTTTCACAGATACGCAGTATTTT | TRBJ2-3 | once | TRBV11-2 | TRBD1
CASSQRAVNTEAFF | TGTGCCAGCAGCCAGAGGGCCGTCAACACTGAAGCTTTCTTT | TRBJ1-1 | - | TRBV7-8 | -
CASSQGDRGVPNTGELFF | TGCGCCAGCAGCCAGGGGGACAGGGGGGTTCCGAACACCGGGGAGCTGTTTTTT | TRBJ2-2 | once | TRBV4-3 | TRBD1
CASSLIGRVGELFF | TGTGCCAGCAGTCTCATCGGGCGGGTCGGGGAGCTGTTTTTT | TRBJ2-2 | - | TRBV27 | -
CAWAGTESYNEQFF | TGTGCCTGGGCCGGGACAGAGTCCTACAATGAGCAGTTCTTC | TRBJ2-1 | - | TRBV27 | TRBD1
CASSQEAARQALYEQYF | TGTGCCAGCAGCCAGGAGGCGGCGAGACAGGCGTTATACGAGCAGTACTTC | TRBJ2-7 | - | TRBV14 | -
CASSQLKERTEAFF | TGTGCCAGCAGCCAACTGAAGGAGAGGACTGAAGCTTTCTTT | TRBJ1-1 | - | TRBV14 | -
CASSLEGRREPDTQYF | TGTGCCAGCAGCTTAGAGGGCCGGCGGGAACCGGATACGCAGTATTTT | TRBJ2-3 | - | TRBV7-9 | -
CASSAGQGRADTQYF | TGCGCCAGCAGTGCGGGACAGGGGAGGGCAGATACGCAGTATTTT | TRBJ2-3 | - | TRBV10-1 | TRBD1
CAIAGASYGYTF | TGTGCCATCGCAGGGGCTAGCTATGGCTACACCTTC | TRBJ1-2 | - | TRBV28 | -
CSVEMGGYEQYF | TGCAGCGTTGAAATGGGGGGGTACGAGCAGTACTTC | TRBJ2-7 | - | TRBV29-1 | TRBD2
CASMSRGGNQPQHF | TGTGCCAGTATGTCCAGGGGGGGCAATCAGCCCCAGCATTTT | TRBJ1-5 | - | TRBV19 | TRBD1
CASIYRTGANYGYTF | TGTGCCAGTATTTACCGGACAGGGGCTAACTATGGCTACACCTTC | TRBJ1-2 | - | TRBV19 | TRBD1
CASSCRGALRETQYF | TGTGCCAGCAGCTGCCGAGGTGCGTTAAGAGAGACCCAGTACTTC | TRBJ2-5 | - | TRBV7-9 | -
CASSYSTGDGYTF | TGTGCCAGCAGTTACTCGACAGGGGACGGCTACACCTTC | TRBJ1-2 | few | TRBV6-6 | TRBD1
CASSLRGQAYNEQFF | TGTGCCAGCAGCTTAAGGGGGCAGGCCTACAATGAGCAGTTCTTC | TRBJ2-1 | - | TRBV7-6 | TRBD1
CASSAGTGQRRTDTQYF | TGTGCCAGCAGTGCAGGGACAGGGCAGCGGCGCACAGATACGCAGTATTTT | TRBJ2-3 | - | TRBV25-1 | TRBD1
CASSEGNRGYQPQHF | TGTGCCAGCAGTGAAGGCAACAGGGGCTATCAGCCCCAGCATTTT | TRBJ1-5 | - | TRBV6-1 | TRBD1
CAWSVRWGPLRNEQFF | TGTGCCTGGAGTGTACGTTGGGGGCCCCTTCGGAATGAGCAGTTCTTC | TRBJ2-1 | - | TRBV30 | -
CASSHPGTSGQETQYF | TGCGCCAGCAGCCACCCAGGGACTAGCGGCCAAGAGACCCAGTACTTC | TRBJ2-5 | - | TRBV4-3 | TRBD2
CASSQELSLAGDLNEQFF | TGTGCCAGCAGCCAAGAGTTATCGTTAGCGGGAGATTTGAATGAGCAGTTCTTC | TRBJ2-1 | - | TRBV4-2 | TRBD2
CASSELTGAGGANVLTF | TGTGCCAGCAGTGAGTTGACAGGGGCCGGTGGGGCCAACGTCCTGACTTTC | TRBJ2-6 | - | TRBV25-1 | TRBD1
CASSSDREEAF | TGTGCCAGCAGTTCGGACAGGGAGGAAGCTTTC | TRBJ1-1 | few | TRBV6-6 | TRBD1
CASSIAPTSGPSYEQYF | TGTGCCAGTAGTATTGCCCCGACTAGCGGGCCTTCCTACGAGCAGTACTTC | TRBJ2-7 | few | TRBV19 | TRBD2
CASSQGGGGANTGELFF | TGCGCCAGCAGCCAAGGGGGCGGCGGGGCGAACACCGGGGAGCTGTTTTTT | TRBJ2-2 | - | TRBV4-1 | -
CASSFRTEAFF | TGTGCCAGCAGTTTCCGGACTGAAGCTTTCTTT | TRBJ1-1 | few | TRBV28 | -
CSAAGQGTSYEQYF | TGCAGCGCCGCTGGACAGGGGACTTCCTACGAGCAGTACTTC | TRBJ2-7 | - | TRBV29-1 | TRBD1
CASSSGKGLSGGEQYF | TGTGCCAGCAGCTCCGGAAAGGGACTAAGCGGGGGCGAGCAGTACTTC | TRBJ2-7 | - | TRBV5-6 | TRBD2
CASSLSGGITDTQYF | TGTGCCAGCAGCTTGTCGGGAGGGATCACAGATACGCAGTATTTT | TRBJ2-3 | few | TRBV5-6 | TRBD2
CASSRSRQFF | TGTGCCAGCAGCCGGTCAAGGCAGTTCTTC | TRBJ2-1 | few | TRBV28 | -
CASGLITESSNQPQHF | TGTGCTAGTGGTTTAATAACAGAGAGTAGCAATCAGCCCCAGCATTTT | TRBJ1-5 | - | TRBV12-5 | -
CASSSYRGGYTF | TGTGCCAGCAGCTCCTACCGTGGTGGCTACACCTTC | TRBJ1-2 | - | TRBV13 | -
CASSPGQGVGEQYF | TGTGCCAGCAGCCCTGGACAGGGGGTTGGCGAGCAGTACTTC | TRBJ2-7 | - | TRBV11-3 | TRBD1
CASSSSGVPSNEQFF | TGTGCCAGCAGCTCCTCAGGGGTCCCTTCCAATGAGCAGTTCTTC | TRBJ2-1 | - | TRBV7-9 | -
CARSVTEAFF | TGTGCCCGGTCCGTCACTGAAGCTTTCTTT | TRBJ1-1 | - | TRBV7-9 | -
CASSLITGGTDYGYTF | TGTGCCAGCAGCTTGATCACAGGGGGCACCGACTATGGCTACACCTTC | TRBJ1-2 | - | TRBV7-9 | TRBD1